These T cell receptor beta chains were read from a single sample in a study of T cells in Graves' hyperthyroidism and ophthalmopathy. TCRdb recomputed calls from the multiplex PCR reads with MiXCR, one row per CDR3 protein. The table has approximately 600,000 distinct CDR3 sequences, 11% to 15% seen once. The sample taken for sequencing was blood. The receptors shown here come from a woman between 18 and 29 years old with Graves' ophthalmopathy. Both conserved end residues are part of each CDR3. The D gene is left open where the match is weak. Size tells how often a clone was seen (once, few, many) or the class of an expanded clone, and some rows leave it out.

clone size	V gene	J gene	D gene	CDR3 DNA	CDR3 protein
many	TRBV2	TRBJ2-5	TRBD1	TGTGCCAGCAGGGAGACAGGGGCCAGGGAGACCCAGTACTTC	CASRETGARETQYF
many	TRBV11-2	TRBJ2-7	NA	TGTGCCAGCAGCTTGGGTGCGGGCCTGAACTACGAGCAGTACTTC	CASSLGAGLNYEQYF
many	TRBV6-2/TRBV6-3	TRBJ2-7	NA	TGTGCCAGCAGTTACGGCCAGGGTTCCTACGAGCAGTACTTC	CASSYGQGSYEQYF
many	TRBV27	TRBJ2-5	NA	TGTGCCAGCAGTTTGGTACAGGGCCCCCAAGTTGGAGAGACCCAGTACTTC	CASSLVQGPQVGETQYF
NA	TRBV20-1	TRBJ1-1	NA	TGCAGTGCTAGACCCATCACGTTTGGCACTGAAGCTTTCTTT	CSARPITFGTEAFF
few	TRBV19	TRBJ2-7	NA	TGTGCCAGTAGGGAAGGAGGAGAGCAGTACTTC	CASREGGEQYF
few	TRBV7-9	TRBJ2-1	NA	TGTGCCAGCAGCTTGCTTCGCAGCGGGTTATACAATGAGCAGTTCTTC	CASSLLRSGLYNEQFF
many	TRBV28	TRBJ2-7	TRBD2	TGTGCCAGCAGAACTCGCAAGCGGGAGTTATACGAGCAGTACTTC	CASRTRKRELYEQYF
few	TRBV6-5	TRBJ2-5	TRBD1	TGTGCCAGCAGTTACGGGACAGGGGGCGGCGGGGAGACCCAGTACTTC	CASSYGTGGGGETQYF
many	TRBV11-3	TRBJ2-1	TRBD1	TGTGCCAGCAGCTTAGCCGGACAGGGAGGCTACAATGAGCAGTTCTTC	CASSLAGQGGYNEQFF
NA	TRBV5-1	TRBJ2-2	NA	TGCGCCAGCAGTCGTAGAGATCCCGGGGAGCTGTTTTTT	CASSRRDPGELFF
few	TRBV27	TRBJ2-7	TRBD2	TGTGCCAGCAGACTCGGACTAGATTGGACTTACGAGCAGTACTTC	CASRLGLDWTYEQYF
many	TRBV7-8	TRBJ2-5	NA	TGTGCCAGCAGCTTGCAGGACTTGAGGGGTGAGACCCAGTACTTC	CASSLQDLRGETQYF
NA	TRBV6-1	TRBJ2-5	NA	TGTGCCAGCAGCTTACAGGGGAGGGGAGAGACCCAGTACTTC	CASSLQGRGETQYF
few	TRBV6-5	TRBJ2-3	NA	TGTGCCAGCAGTTACTCGGAGAGGGGCACAGATACGCAGTATTTT	CASSYSERGTDTQYF
NA	TRBV5-1	TRBJ2-1	TRBD2	TGCGCCAGCAGCTTTATGGGCGGGAGTGGGAATGAGCAGTTCTTC	CASSFMGGSGNEQFF
many	TRBV28	TRBJ2-4	NA	TGTGCCAGCAGTTTAAGGGCAGGGGGGGCCAAAAACATTCAGTACTTC	CASSLRAGGAKNIQYF
few	TRBV2	TRBJ2-7	TRBD1	TGTGCCAGCAGTGCCGAAGGACAGGTCTACGAGCAGTACTTC	CASSAEGQVYEQYF
NA	TRBV4-3	TRBJ2-1	TRBD1	TGCGCCAGCAGCTCCTACTCCATGACCCGGGGACAGGCGAGCTCCTACAATGAGCAGTTCTTC	CASSSYSMTRGQASSYNEQFF
many	TRBV6-5	TRBJ1-2	NA	TGTGCCAGCAGTTACTCGACGGCGAGAGGCTATGGCTACACCTTC	CASSYSTARGYGYTF
once	TRBV27	TRBJ1-5	NA	TGTGCCAGCCGACCTGGGACACTTAGCAATCAGCCCCAGCATTTT	CASRPGTLSNQPQHF
many	TRBV3-1	TRBJ2-7	NA	TGTGCCAGCAGCCAAGATCCAGGGTGGAACGAGCAGTACTTC	CASSQDPGWNEQYF
many	TRBV12-3/TRBV12-4	TRBJ1-2	TRBD1	TGTGCCAGCAAGGCCGGGACAGCCTATGGCTACACCTTC	CASKAGTAYGYTF
many	TRBV12-3/TRBV12-4	TRBJ1-2	TRBD1	TGTGCCAGCAGGGGGGGTTCAGGGGGTTTCTATGGCTACACCTTC	CASRGGSGGFYGYTF
many	TRBV12-3/TRBV12-4	TRBJ1-2	NA	TGTGCCAGCAGTTTCTTCGGGACCTATGGCTACACCTTC	CASSFFGTYGYTF
NA	TRBV19	TRBJ2-7	NA	TGTGCCAGTAGTATTGTTAGAGGGGCCTACGAGCAGTACTTC	CASSIVRGAYEQYF
many	TRBV27	TRBJ2-3	NA	TGTGCCAGCAGCCAGACTAGGGCTGGGAGTGATACGCAGTATTTT	CASSQTRAGSDTQYF
many	TRBV19	TRBJ1-5	NA	TGTGCCAGTAGTCTCCGGGACACCTATCAGCCCCAGCATTTT	CASSLRDTYQPQHF
many	TRBV12-3/TRBV12-4	TRBJ1-5	NA	TGTGCCAGCAGTATGGCCGTCAATCAGCCCCAGCATTTT	CASSMAVNQPQHF
few	TRBV20-1	TRBJ1-2	NA	TGCAGTGCTCCTAGAGGGAGGTATGGCTACACCTTC	CSAPRGRYGYTF
NA	TRBV29-1	TRBJ1-2	NA	TGCAGTTTTGTTGTGCCAGGCGCCCCGGATGGCTACACCTTC	CSFVVPGAPDGYTF
many	TRBV12-3/TRBV12-4	TRBJ2-4	NA	TGTGCCAGCAGTTCACTGACCGGTTTCTTGGACAAAAACATTCAGTACTTC	CASSSLTGFLDKNIQYF
many	TRBV30	TRBJ2-7	TRBD2	TGTGCCTGGGGCACGGGGGGTCCCTACGAGCAGTACTTC	CAWGTGGPYEQYF
many	TRBV20-1	TRBJ1-4	TRBD1	TGCAGTGCTAGAGTGGGACAGGGGGCCACATCGGCAACTAATGAAAAACTGTTTTTT	CSARVGQGATSATNEKLFF
few	TRBV7-3	TRBJ1-5	NA	TGTGCCAGCAGCCCCGATGGTTCTCAGCCCCAGCATTTT	CASSPDGSQPQHF
many	TRBV12-3/TRBV12-4	TRBJ2-7	NA	TGTGCCAGCAGTTCGGCAGGATCCTACGAGCAGTACTTC	CASSSAGSYEQYF
many	TRBV29-1	TRBJ2-5	TRBD2	TGCAGCGTGGGACTGGGGGGGGGTCAAGAGACCCAGTACTTC	CSVGLGGGQETQYF
many	TRBV11-3	TRBJ1-1	NA	TGTGCCAGCAGCTTAGACGGGGGGAACACTGAAGCTTTCTTT	CASSLDGGNTEAFF
many	TRBV28	TRBJ1-3	TRBD1	TGTGCCAGCAGTTTCGGAAGGGGGCTCGGAAACACCATATATTTT	CASSFGRGLGNTIYF
many	TRBV30	TRBJ1-5	NA	TGTGCCGTAGAGACAGGTGGGAATCAGCCCCAGCATTTT	CAVETGGNQPQHF
NA	TRBV14	TRBJ2-3	TRBD2	TGTGCCACCTGCACTAGCGGGAGTACAGATACGCAGTATTTT	CATCTSGSTDTQYF
few	TRBV29-1	TRBJ2-7	TRBD1	TGCAGCGTTGACCGTTTGACAGGGGGGGGGGAGCAGTACTTC	CSVDRLTGGGEQYF
many	TRBV7-2	TRBJ2-2	NA	TGTGCCAGCAGCTCCCAGGGCGACCCCTACCTCGAGGAGCTGTTTTTT	CASSSQGDPYLEELFF
few	TRBV29-1	TRBJ2-7	NA	TGCAGCGCCGGAGGGGGCGGGACCTCCTACGAGCAGTACTTC	CSAGGGGTSYEQYF
many	TRBV5-6	TRBJ1-1	TRBD1	TGTGCCAGCAGCTTGGCAGGTGGGACAGATTCTCCAGCTTTCTTT	CASSLAGGTDSPAFF
many	TRBV5-8	TRBJ2-3	TRBD1	TGTGCCAGCAGCTCCTCAGGACAGGTTCAAGATACGCAGTATTTT	CASSSSGQVQDTQYF
NA	TRBV30	TRBJ1-2	NA	TGTGCCTGGAGTGCCAGCCGGGCGACCTGTGGCTACACCTTC	CAWSASRATCGYTF
NA	TRBV28	TRBJ2-1	TRBD2	TGTGCCAGCAGCGTTACGGGGACTAGCGGGGACTCCTACAATGAGCAGTTCTTC	CASSVTGTSGDSYNEQFF
NA	TRBV6-1	TRBJ2-7	TRBD1	TGTGCCAGCAGAGGGGTATCCCCGGGACAGAGCTCCTACGAGCAGTACTTC	CASRGVSPGQSSYEQYF
many	TRBV2	TRBJ2-3	TRBD2	TGTGCCAGCAGTGAATTTAGTGGACTAGCGGGAGGGCCCACAGATACGCAGTATTTT	CASSEFSGLAGGPTDTQYF
NA	TRBV29-1	TRBJ2-4	NA	TGCAGCGTTGAAGGGGTTTCCAAAAACATTCAGTACTTC	CSVEGVSKNIQYF
many	TRBV5-8	TRBJ2-1	TRBD2	TGTGCCAGCAGTGGACTAGCGGGAGGGTACAATGAGCAGTTCTTC	CASSGLAGGYNEQFF
NA	TRBV6-1	TRBJ2-2	NA	TGTGCCAGCAAGGGAGGTTCCTCTGTGCGTCGGGAGCTGTTTTTT	CASKGGSSVRRELFF
NA	TRBV5-5	TRBJ2-5	NA	TGTGCCAGCAGCTTTCGGACACTCAAACGCGAAGCCCAAGAGACCCAGTACTTC	CASSFRTLKREAQETQYF
many	TRBV28	TRBJ1-5	NA	TGTGCCAGCAGTTTTGGCGGTTTTGATCAGCCCCAGCATTTT	CASSFGGFDQPQHF
few	TRBV20-1	TRBJ2-7	TRBD2	TGCAGTGCCCTAGCCCTTCTAGCGGGAGGGGGCCACGAGCAGTACTTC	CSALALLAGGGHEQYF
few	TRBV4-3	TRBJ2-1	TRBD1	TGCGCCAGCAGCCAAGATGGCCCGGGACAGGGTAACAATGAGCAGTTCTTC	CASSQDGPGQGNNEQFF
few	TRBV20-1	TRBJ1-5	NA	TGCAGTGCTAGAGGCAGGGATGTCCATAGCAATCAGCCCCAGCATTTT	CSARGRDVHSNQPQHF